Following are 7 T cell receptor beta chains from one sample sequenced in a study of control samples from healthy donors and cancer patients. The table came from immunoSEQ multiplex PCR; TCRdb's copy has only in-frame clones and leaves some out. The table has 120,000 or so clones, over 75% seen once. Material: blood. Receptor source: a man younger than 30 in good health.

This clone showed up just once. The genes are TRBV5-8 and TRBJ1-1; a weak D match, TRBD1 (6 bases). Germline V gives CDR1 SGHTS, CDR2 YDEGEE. The CDR3 is 14 residues long. With 4 bases removed from V and 7 bases from J, the gap between germline ends came to 17 bases. CDR3 loop: CASSGTTGSVEAFF. The DNA for the CDR3 is TGTGCCAGCAGCGGAACTACAGGGTCCGTTGAAGCTTTCTTT.

V gene TRBV5-4 combines with J gene TRBJ2-6; no firm D call. Germline V lookup: CDR1 SGHNT, CDR2 YYREEE (reference sequence). CDR3 length: 15 residues. V dropped 2 bases and J dropped 0 bases, with 6 bases sitting between them. CDR3 in amino acids: CASSLSRSGANVLTF. The CDR3, as DNA: TGTGCCAGCAGCTTATCCCGCTCTGGGGCCAACGTCCTGACTTTC.

The chain employs TRBV5-1 and TRBJ1-5; 10 bases agree with TRBD1. V was clipped by 5 bases and J by 5 bases; unmatched bases: 10. The CDR3 loop spans 16 amino acids. Germline V gene sequence: CDR1 SGHRS, CDR2 YFSETQ. As DNA, the CDR3 is TGCGCCAGCAGGGACGCCCCCGGGACAGGGGATCAGCCCCAGCATTTT. It encodes CASRDAPGTGDQPQHF.

The rearrangement links TRBV9 to TRBJ2-1, with 9 nucleotides matching TRBD1. The junction had 7 bases not matched to a gene; V was cut back by 0 bases and J by 3 bases. Germline values: CDR1 SGDLS, CDR2 YYNGEE. The CDR3 length is 17 residues. The CDR3 bases are TGTGCCAGCAGCGTAGAGACAGGGGGTAAGTTCTACAATGAGCAGTTCTTC. The encoded protein is CASSVETGGKFYNEQFF.

This chain joins TRBV11-2 and TRBJ1-4; the match to TRBD1 covers 8 bases. Looked up from germline, CDR1 is SGHAT and CDR2 is FQNNGV. The CDR3 contains 14 residues. Trimming at V came to 5 bases and at J to 5 bases, leaving 4 bases not matched to a gene. CDR3 nucleotide sequence: TGTGCCAGCAGCCCCAGGGGGCTGAATGAAAAACTGTTTTTT. This gives the protein CASSPRGLNEKLFF.

The V gene is TRBV5-4, the J gene TRBJ1-5, with D unclear. V was clipped by 0 bases and J by 0 bases, with 7 bases between them. The germline V gene has CDR1 SGHNT and CDR2 YYREEE (reference sequence). This CDR3 has 15 amino acids. The CDR3 here is CASSLDGSSNQPQHF. For the CDR3, the DNA is TGTGCCAGCAGCTTGGACGGCTCTAGCAATCAGCCCCAGCATTTT.

V and J are TRBV6-5 and TRBJ2-7, with 12 nucleotides matching TRBD1. The CDR3 contains 15 residues. V lost 6 bases to trimming and J lost 4 bases; unmatched junction nucleotides: 7. Germline CDR1 is MNHEY and CDR2 is SVGAGI. The CDR3 DNA reads as TGTGCCAGCAGCCGGGACAGGGGGCGTCAGTACGAGCAGTACTTC. Residues: CASSRDRGRQYEQYF.